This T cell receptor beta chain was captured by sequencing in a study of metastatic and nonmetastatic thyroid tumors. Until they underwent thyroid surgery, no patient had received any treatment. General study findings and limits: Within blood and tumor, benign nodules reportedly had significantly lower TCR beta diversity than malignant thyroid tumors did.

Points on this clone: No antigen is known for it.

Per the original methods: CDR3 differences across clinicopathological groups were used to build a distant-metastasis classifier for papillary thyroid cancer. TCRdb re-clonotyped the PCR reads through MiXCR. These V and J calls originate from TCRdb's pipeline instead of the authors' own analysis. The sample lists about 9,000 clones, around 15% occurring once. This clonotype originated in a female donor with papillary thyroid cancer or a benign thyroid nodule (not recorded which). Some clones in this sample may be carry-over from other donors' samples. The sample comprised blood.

The DNA for the CDR3 is TGTGCCAGCAGTGATATTGGGCAGGGGGCGCCTGAAGCTTTCTTT. Encoded protein: CASSDIGQGAPEAFF. V is TRBV6-1 and J is TRBJ1-1; 8 bases are a match to TRBD1. J was trimmed by 6 bases and V by 3 bases; bases with no gene match: 9. CDR1 and CDR2 (germline): MNHNS, SASEGT. The CDR3 loop spans 15 amino acids.